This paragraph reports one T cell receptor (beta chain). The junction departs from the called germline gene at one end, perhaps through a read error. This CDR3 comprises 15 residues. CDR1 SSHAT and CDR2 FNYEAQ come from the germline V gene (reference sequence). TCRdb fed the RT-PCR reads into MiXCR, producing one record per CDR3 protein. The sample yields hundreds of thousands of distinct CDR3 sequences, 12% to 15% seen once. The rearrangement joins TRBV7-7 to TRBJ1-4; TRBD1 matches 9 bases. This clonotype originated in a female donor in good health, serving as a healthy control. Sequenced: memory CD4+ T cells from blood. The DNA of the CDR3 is TGTGCTAGCAGCGCTCGGACAGGGGCCGGGGAAAAACTGTTTTTT. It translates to CASSARTGAGEKLFF.